One and the same sample provided the 25 T cell receptor beta chains below, sequenced in a study of T cell repertoires in aging, cancer and after chemotherapy. Peripheral blood genomic DNA, not sorted cells or RNA, was the template. Rearranged V-D-J TRB sequences were amplified with a mixed TRB-A/B primer pool. Using its own MiXCR run on the multiplex PCR reads, TCRdb lists one record per CDR3 protein. The sample has fewer than 9,000 distinct CDR3 sequences, less than 35% seen once; the top ten hold about 10%. Specimen: blood. The receptors derive from a human donor in good health.

By proportion, this clonotype is medium-sized (0.01 to 0.1%). The V gene is TRBV12-3 or TRBV12-4, the J gene TRBJ2-2, with D perhaps matching TRBD1 (6 bases). Deletions cut 6 bases from V and 1 base from J, with 9 bases between. This CDR3 has 14 residues. The CDR3 loop reads CASSQDRNTGELFF. As DNA, the CDR3 is TGTGCCAGCAGCCAGGACAGGAACACCGGGGAGCTGTTTTTT.

The chain links TRBV5-6 to TRBJ1-5, with a tentative D call TRBD1 (6 bases). V was pared by 1 base and J by 7 bases, with 12 bases between. The length of the CDR3 is 14 residues. Germline-derived CDR1 and CDR2 are SGHDT and YYEEEE. In DNA, the CDR3 is TGTGCCAGCAGCTTGAGGGGGGGTCAACAGCCCCAGCATTTT. Amino acid sequence: CASSLRGGQQPQHF.

By frequency in the sample, this clonotype is medium-sized. The chain employs TRBV29-1 and TRBJ2-2; D is unclear. Germline V gene lookup returns CDR1 SQVTM and CDR2 ANQGSEA. The CDR3 runs 12 residues. The V end was cut by 6 bases, the J end by 7 bases, with 12 bases between. CDR3 coding DNA: TGCAGCGTACAAACCGATATCGGGGAGCTGTTTTTT. Its translation is CSVQTDIGELFF.

The V gene is TRBV12-3 or TRBV12-4, the J gene TRBJ2-3, with 9 nucleotides matching TRBD1. The CDR3 sequence is 14 residues long. After removal of 7 bases from V and 5 bases from J, the junction contained 7 bases not matched to a gene. CDR3 DNA: TGTGCCAGCACCCGGACAGGGGAAGGAGATACGCAGTATTTT. Its protein is CASTRTGEGDTQYF.

This clonotype came up a few times. The V and J genes are TRBV19 and TRBJ1-6, with TRBD1 identical over 8 bases. The V gene's germline CDR1 is LNHDA and CDR2 SQIVND (reference sequence). Losses at the gene ends were 5 bases for V and 8 bases for J; bases not matched to a gene: 8. The CDR3 is made up of 15 amino acids. The CDR3 here is CASSPRTGTYSPLHF. CDR3 nucleotide sequence: TGTGCCAGTAGTCCAAGGACAGGGACTTATTCACCCCTCCACTTT.

This clonotype was detected only once. A much bigger clone sits one base away, suggesting this may be a read error. This chain uses TRBV29-1 with TRBJ1-1; a weak D match, TRBD1 (5 bases). The CDR3 length is 14 residues. Germline V gene sequence: CDR1 SQVTM, CDR2 ANQGSEA. With 4 bases removed from V and 4 bases from J, the gap between germline ends came to 16 bases. DNA for the CDR3: TGCAGCGTTGGCGCTGAGGGCAGGGCCACTGAAGCTTTCTTT. It yields the protein CSVGAEGRATEAFF.

The V call is TRBV7-3, the J call TRBJ1-2; no clear D gene. Germline loops: CDR1 SGHTA, CDR2 FQGTGA. Trimming removed 5 bases at V and 3 bases at J, with 19 bases between. CDR3 length: 16 amino acids. CDR3 DNA sequence: TGTGCCAGCAGCCCAGAAAGAGGGAAAGAGGACTATGGCTACACCTTC. Translation gives CASSPERGKEDYGYTF. The full variable domain, with the rest looked up from reference TRBV7-3 and TRBJ1-2, is GAGVSQTPSNKVTEKGKYVELRCDPISGHTALYWYRQSLGQGPEFLIYFQGTGAADDSGLPNDRFFAVRPEGSVSTLKIQRTERGDSAVYLCASSPERGKEDYGYTFGSGTRLTVV.

This rearrangement joins TRBV5-1 to TRBJ2-7, with 9 nucleotides matching TRBD1. The CDR3 spans 15 residues. Germline V gene lookup returns CDR1 SGHRS and CDR2 YFSETQ. V dropped 3 bases and J dropped 0; count of bases not matched to a gene: 4. CDR3 sequence reads: CASSSGQGSSYEQYF. As DNA, the CDR3 is TGCGCCAGCAGCTCCGGACAGGGGAGCTCCTACGAGCAGTACTTC.

This clonotype was recorded a few times. The genes are TRBV6-4 and TRBJ2-3; 14 bases align to TRBD2. Germline trimming cut 0 bases from V and 4 bases from J; bases unmatched to any gene: 0. The CDR3 runs to 16 residues. Per germline, CDR1 MRHNA and CDR2 SNTAGT. This CDR3 is CASSDSTSGGADTQYF. CDR3 DNA: TGTGCCAGCAGTGACTCGACTAGCGGGGGGGCAGATACGCAGTATTTT.

The chain carries TRBV6-5 and TRBJ1-1; a weak D match, TRBD1 (6 bases). In germline, CDR1 is MNHEY, CDR2 SVGAGI. The CDR3 extends over 16 amino acids. Trimming took 8 bases from V and 1 from J, leaving 20 bases between them. Here the CDR3 DNA reads TGTGCCAGCTTAATTAGCGAGGACAGCAGGAACACTGAAGCTTTCTTT. This encodes CASLISEDSRNTEAFF.

This clonotype was found a few times. The chain joins TRBV15 to TRBJ2-3; D not resolved. The CDR3 is 15 amino acids. The germline V gene has CDR1 LNHNV and CDR2 YYDKDF (reference sequence). The germline V and J ends were trimmed by 0 bases and 1 base, with 8 bases remaining between them. DNA for the CDR3: TGTGCCACCAGCAGAGATTCTACCGGCACAGATACGCAGTATTTT. Translating it yields CATSRDSTGTDTQYF.

This clonotype was counted a few times. This rearrangement joins TRBV6-5 to TRBJ1-1; unclear D gene. The V end was cut by 3 bases, the J end by 1 base, with 21 bases between. Germline loops: CDR1 MNHEY, CDR2 SVGAGI. The CDR3 runs to 18 residues. CDR3: CASSYSQFKLGGNTEAFF. DNA for the CDR3: TGTGCCAGCAGTTATTCACAATTTAAACTGGGAGGGAACACTGAAGCTTTCTTT.

With respect to this clonotype: The junction departs from germline at one end; a sequencing error may be responsible. The chain joins TRBV6-2 or TRBV6-3 to TRBJ1-2; the match to TRBD1 covers 9 bases. Germline V gene lookup returns CDR1 MNHEY and CDR2 SVGEGT. The CDR3 is made up of 17 amino acids. The CDR3 reads CASSYSGQGGSTYGYTF. CDR3 in DNA: TGTGCCAGCAGCTACTCGGGACAGGGCGGATCTACCTATGGCTACACCTTC.

To note about this clonotype: Because it lacks the conserved phenylalanine or tryptophan at the end, this CDR3 is likely a read error. The gene calls are TRBV12-3 or TRBV12-4 and TRBJ1-6, with D perhaps TRBD1 (5 bases). V dropped 5 bases and J dropped 5 bases, with 7 bases sitting between them. The CDR3 extends over 13 amino acids. The CDR3 DNA reads as TGTGCCAGCAGTGCGACAGATAATTCACCCCTCCACTTA. This codes for CASSATDNSPLHL.

This clonotype is medium-sized in the sample. The chain carries TRBV15 and TRBJ2-1; 11 nucleotides match TRBD2. The CDR3 is 16 amino acids. Germline V gene data show CDR1 as LNHNV and CDR2 as YYDKDF (reference sequence). V shed 8 bases, J shed 5 bases, and the junction held 11 bases outside the gene matches. The CDR3 sequence is CATGGSSGGVNNEQFF. The CDR3 nucleotides are TGTGCCACCGGCGGTAGTAGCGGGGGGGTAAACAATGAGCAGTTCTTC.

The chain employs TRBV7-6 and TRBJ2-2, with TRBD2 matching over 7 bases. Per germline, CDR1 SGHVS and CDR2 FNYEAQ. The CDR3 spans 15 residues. The junction had 1 base not matched to a gene; V was cut back by 2 bases and J by 1 base. The CDR3 loop reads CASSLLAENTGELFF. CDR3 in DNA: TGTGCCAGCAGCTTACTAGCGGAGAACACCGGGGAGCTGTTTTTT.

The chain employs TRBV12-3 or TRBV12-4 and TRBJ1-5, with 7 bases matching TRBD1. CDR3 length: 14 amino acids. Trimming cost V 5 bases and J 5 bases; bases outside gene matches: 6. Here the CDR3 DNA reads TGTGCCAGCAGTCCCGACAGGGATGATCAGCCCCAGCATTTT. It translates to CASSPDRDDQPQHF.

This clonotype was observed a handful of times. This sequence joins TRBV12-3 or TRBV12-4 and TRBJ1-1; D perhaps matches TRBD1 (5 bases). Between the trimmed V and J ends, which lost 1 base and 9 bases, there was a span of 15 bases. The CDR3 loop spans 14 amino acids. The CDR3 is CASSLGPRALQAFF. As DNA, the CDR3 is TGTGCCAGCAGTTTAGGACCCAGGGCTCTTCAAGCTTTCTTT.

The chain has TRBV12-5 and TRBJ2-2; D possibly corresponds to TRBD1 (6 bases). The CDR3 covers 18 residues. CDR1 is LGHNT and CDR2 is FRNRAP in the germline V gene. The V end lost 0 bases, the J end lost 0 bases, and 14 bases lay between the germline ends. CDR3 nucleotide sequence: TGTGCTAGTGGTTTGGTACCTAAGGACAGTTCGAACACCGGGGAGCTGTTTTTT. Its protein product is CASGLVPKDSSNTGELFF.

This clonotype counts as medium-sized. J is TRBJ2-1 and V is TRBV19; 14 bases are a match to TRBD2. CDR3 length: 14 amino acids. Germline V lookup: CDR1 LNHDA, CDR2 SQIVND (reference sequence). V lost 7 bases to trimming and J lost 6 bases; unmatched junction nucleotides: 2. Here the CDR3 reads CASTTSGGANEQFF. CDR3 nucleotide sequence: TGTGCCAGTACGACTAGCGGGGGGGCCAATGAGCAGTTCTTC.

This clonotype is labeled as medium-sized. The chain has TRBV6-5 and TRBJ2-5; D remains unclear. CDR1 and CDR2 from the germline V gene are MNHEY and SVGAGI. This CDR3 is built from 17 residues. Trimming stripped 6 bases from V and 5 bases from J, with 25 bases between. In DNA, the CDR3 is TGTGCCAGCAGCCCGGAAACGAGGACGGCCTCTTGGGAGACCCAGTACTTC. Residues: CASSPETRTASWETQYF.

The chain employs TRBV7-6 and TRBJ2-7, with D maybe TRBD2 (5 bases). This CDR3 contains 14 residues. V lost 5 bases, J lost 2 bases, and 13 bases lay in between. CDR1 is SGHVS and CDR2 is FNYEAQ in the germline V gene. CDR3 in amino acids: CASSNSGNTYEQYF. CDR3 nucleotides: TGTGCCAGCAGCAATTCCGGGAACACCTACGAGCAGTACTTC.

The chain carries TRBV5-5 and TRBJ1-2; D is perhaps TRBD1 (6 bases). The V gene's germline CDR1 is SGHKS and CDR2 YYEKEE (reference sequence). The CDR3 covers 13 residues. V lost 5 bases, J lost 4 bases, and 12 bases lay in between. DNA for the CDR3: TGTGCCAGCAGTTCTGACAGGTTCTATGGCTACACCTTC. Residues: CASSSDRFYGYTF.

Worth noting for this clonotype: At one end the junction does not follow the germline gene, possibly because of a read error. In DNA form, the CDR3 reads TGTGCCACCAGTGACGGACTAGCGAGCTACAATGAGCAGTTCTTC. It yields the protein CATSDGLASYNEQFF. This chain links TRBV6-2 or TRBV6-3 with TRBJ2-1; 9 nucleotides match TRBD2. Germline V gene lookup returns CDR1 MNHEY and CDR2 SVGEGT. The CDR3 covers 15 residues.

V usage is TRBV20-1 and J usage is TRBJ2-3, with a possible D match to TRBD2 (7 bases). Germline V gene data show CDR1 as DFQATT and CDR2 as SNEGSKA (reference sequence). CDR3 length: 14 amino acids. Trimming cost V 3 bases and J 7 bases, with 17 bases left between them. The CDR3 nucleotides are TGCAGTGCTAGGGATATGAGGGGGGGACATACGCAGTATTTT. This translates into CSARDMRGGHTQYF.